This T cell receptor (beta chain) was obtained from a study of Ad26.COV2.S vaccination and SARS-CoV-2 variants. The wider study: Intramuscularly, Ad26.COV2.S was given either once or twice, 56 days apart.

Trimming took 4 bases from V and 6 from J; bases not matched to a gene: 17. CDR3 length equals 17 residues. Germline-derived CDR1 and CDR2 are SGHVS and FQNEAQ. The table lists this clone with a count of one. Antigen unknown. Study-level findings and limits: In vaccinated individuals, spike-specific CD8+ and CD4+ T cell responses reportedly displayed substantial breadth.

This sample's treatment: around 19 received Ad26.COV2.S at low or high dose, single or two shots; roughly 5 received placebo; per-sample allocation not given. The investigators took samples on day 63 after the first vaccine or placebo injection. Boston provided a donor who was an adult aged 18-55 years. Using immunoSEQ multiplex PCR, the repertoire was profiled, and TCRdb retains in-frame clones only, with some absent. The top ten clones hold almost 7.5% of a sample with over 300,000 clones, 83% of them seen once. The chain joins TRBV7-8 to TRBJ1-2; 7 bases agree with TRBD1. The sequencing here drew on peripheral blood, taken in a trial of Ad26.COV2.S vaccine versus placebo. The sequence came from a person aged 18-65 years who received the Ad26.COV2.S COVID-19 vaccine or a placebo. The CDR3: CASSSLTGMRAKNGYTF. CDR3 DNA sequence: TGTGCCAGCAGCTCCCTGACAGGGATGAGAGCTAAAAATGGCTACACCTTC.